The clone carrying this T cell receptor (beta chain) was seen ten or more times. Its matching antigen is unknown. The source of the sample is a study of human T cells and chemical hapten exposure. Turning to the study itself: DPC at 2% was the sensitizing agent, placed on roughly 2 cm by roughly 2 cm of upper inner arm skin. Points from the study as a whole: Compared with pre-sensitization or healthy control sets, expanded TCRs clustered more.

The CDR3 totals 15 residues. V lost 5 bases, J lost 2 bases, and 8 bases stayed unmatched. The germline V gene encodes CDR1 SEHNR and CDR2 FQNEAQ (reference sequence). Documented time point: pre-sensitization, week 0. Stated treatment: therapeutic diphenylcyclopropenone sensitization with weekly scalp DPC. TCRdb analysed the RACE reads with MiXCR anew, one entry per CDR3 protein. The sample includes about 250,000 distinct CDR3 sequences, around 7.3% of them seen just once. The chain links TRBV7-9 to TRBJ2-5; 7 positions agree with TRBD1. This specimen consisted of whole blood, obtained in connection with sensitization to the hapten diphenylcyclopropenone (DPC). The clonotype comes from a man between 18 and 29 years old with alopecia areata. Some clones in this sample may be carry-over from other donors' samples. Here the CDR3 DNA reads TGTGCCAGCAGCCCTTTGGGACAGCCGCAAGAGACCCAGTACTTC. Protein product: CASSPLGQPQETQYF.